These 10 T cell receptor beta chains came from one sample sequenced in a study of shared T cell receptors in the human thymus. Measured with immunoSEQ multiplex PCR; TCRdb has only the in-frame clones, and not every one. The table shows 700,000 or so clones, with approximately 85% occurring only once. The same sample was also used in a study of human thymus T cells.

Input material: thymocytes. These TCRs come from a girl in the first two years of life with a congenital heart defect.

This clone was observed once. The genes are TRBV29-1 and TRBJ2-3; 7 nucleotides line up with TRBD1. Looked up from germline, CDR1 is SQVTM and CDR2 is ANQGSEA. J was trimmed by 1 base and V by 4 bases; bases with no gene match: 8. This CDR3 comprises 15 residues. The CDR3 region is CSVGLTGDGTDTQYF. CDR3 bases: TGCAGCGTTGGGCTAACAGGGGATGGCACAGATACGCAGTATTTT.

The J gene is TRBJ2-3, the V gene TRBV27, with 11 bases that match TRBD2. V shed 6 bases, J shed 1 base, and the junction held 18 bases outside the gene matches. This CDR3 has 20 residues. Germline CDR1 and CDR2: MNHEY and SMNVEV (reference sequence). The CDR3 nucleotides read TGTGCCAGCAGCCTTATCCCTAGCGGGGGGCCCCGAATGGGCACAGATACGCAGTATTTT. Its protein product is CASSLIPSGGPRMGTDTQYF.

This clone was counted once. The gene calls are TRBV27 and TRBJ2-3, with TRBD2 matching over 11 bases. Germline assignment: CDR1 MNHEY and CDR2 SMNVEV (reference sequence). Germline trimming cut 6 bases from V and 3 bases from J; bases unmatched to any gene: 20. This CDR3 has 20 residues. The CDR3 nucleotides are TGTGCCAGCAGACTTCGATCCCGGCCGGGACTAGCGGAAATTACAGATACGCAGTATTTT. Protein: CASRLRSRPGLAEITDTQYF.

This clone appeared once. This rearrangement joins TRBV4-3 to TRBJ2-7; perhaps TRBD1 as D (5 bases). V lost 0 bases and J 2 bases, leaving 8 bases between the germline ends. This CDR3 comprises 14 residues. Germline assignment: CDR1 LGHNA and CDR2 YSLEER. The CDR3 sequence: CASSQDTGTYEQYF. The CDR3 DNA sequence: TGCGCCAGCAGCCAAGATACAGGTACCTACGAGCAGTACTTC.

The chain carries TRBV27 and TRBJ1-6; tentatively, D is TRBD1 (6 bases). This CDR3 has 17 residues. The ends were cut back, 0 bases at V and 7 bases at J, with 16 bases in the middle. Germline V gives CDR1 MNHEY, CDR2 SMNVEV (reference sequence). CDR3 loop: CASSLSSTGIKNSPLHF. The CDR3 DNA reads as TGTGCCAGCAGTTTATCCTCGACAGGAATAAAGAATTCACCCCTCCACTTT.

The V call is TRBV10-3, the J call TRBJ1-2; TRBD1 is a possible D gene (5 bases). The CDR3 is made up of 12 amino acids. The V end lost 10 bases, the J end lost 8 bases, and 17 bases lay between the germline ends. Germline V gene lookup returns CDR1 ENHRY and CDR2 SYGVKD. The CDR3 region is CATGGTRRGYTF. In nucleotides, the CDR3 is TGTGCCACGGGGGGGACGCGCAGGGGCTACACCTTC.

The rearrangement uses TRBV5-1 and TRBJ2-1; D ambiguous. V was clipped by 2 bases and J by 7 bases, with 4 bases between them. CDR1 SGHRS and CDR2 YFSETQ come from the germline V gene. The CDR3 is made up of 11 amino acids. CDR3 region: CASSFTNEQFF. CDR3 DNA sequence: TGCGCCAGCAGCTTTACTAATGAGCAGTTCTTC.

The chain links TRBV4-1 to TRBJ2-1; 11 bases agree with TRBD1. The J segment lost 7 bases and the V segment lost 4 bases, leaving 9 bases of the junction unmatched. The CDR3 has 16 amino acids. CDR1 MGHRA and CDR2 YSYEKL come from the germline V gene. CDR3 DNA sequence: TGCGCCAGCAGCCCGATACGGGGACAGGGGGATAATGAGCAGTTCTTC. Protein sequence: CASSPIRGQGDNEQFF.

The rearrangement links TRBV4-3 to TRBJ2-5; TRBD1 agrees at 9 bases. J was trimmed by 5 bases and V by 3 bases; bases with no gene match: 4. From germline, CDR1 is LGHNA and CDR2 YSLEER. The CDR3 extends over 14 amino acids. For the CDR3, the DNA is TGCGCCAGCAGCCAGACAGGGGGAATCGAGACCCAGTACTTC. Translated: CASSQTGGIETQYF.

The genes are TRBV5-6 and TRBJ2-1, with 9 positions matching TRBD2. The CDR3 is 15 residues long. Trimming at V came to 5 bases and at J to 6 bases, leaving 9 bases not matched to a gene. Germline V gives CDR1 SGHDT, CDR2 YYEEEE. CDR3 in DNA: TGTGCCAGCAGTAAAGGTGTGCGGGGGGGCAATGAGCAGTTCTTC. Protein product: CASSKGVRGGNEQFF.